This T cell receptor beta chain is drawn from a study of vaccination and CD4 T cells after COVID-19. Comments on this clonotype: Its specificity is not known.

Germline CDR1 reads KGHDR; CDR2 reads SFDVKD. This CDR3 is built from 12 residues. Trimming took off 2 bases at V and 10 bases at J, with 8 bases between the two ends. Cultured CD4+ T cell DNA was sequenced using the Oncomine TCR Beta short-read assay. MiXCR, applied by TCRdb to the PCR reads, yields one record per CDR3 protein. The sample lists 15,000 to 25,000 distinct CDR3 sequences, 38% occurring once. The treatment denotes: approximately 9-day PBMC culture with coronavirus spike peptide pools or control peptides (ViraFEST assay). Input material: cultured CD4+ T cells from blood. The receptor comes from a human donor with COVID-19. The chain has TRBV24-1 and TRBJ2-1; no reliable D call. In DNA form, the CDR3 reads TGTGCCACCAGTGATTCCGGACGGGAGCAGTTCTTC. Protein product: CATSDSGREQFF.